Below are 24 T cell receptor beta chains sequenced from a single sample in a study of blood T cells in healthy people across ages. With a J-beta primer mix and a sample-barcoded 5' primer, a second PCR ran about 7 to 12 cycles. One entry per CDR3 protein results from TCRdb running MiXCR on the 5' RACE reads. The data show 1.5 million to 1.8 million distinct CDR3 sequences, approximately 42% seen once. Specimen: blood. These receptors originate from a woman aged 18-30 years in good health.

This clonotype has just a few counts. The chain is built from TRBV9 and TRBJ1-4; D not certain. Germline V CDR1 and CDR2: SGDLS, YYNGEE. The CDR3 spans 15 residues. V was shortened by 0 bases and J by 4 bases, with 10 bases between the two germline ends. The CDR3 nucleotides read TGTGCCAGCAGCGTAGCACCTGGGGTTAATGAAAAACTGTTTTTT. This codes for CASSVAPGVNEKLFF.

This clonotype was detected once. The rearrangement uses TRBV7-6 and TRBJ1-1; TRBD1 is a possible D gene (6 bases). This CDR3 is 17 amino acids long. V was shortened by 2 bases and J by 3 bases, with 19 bases between the two germline ends. From germline, CDR1 is SGHVS and CDR2 FNYEAQ. The CDR3 loop is CASSLSWSGQKHTEAFF. CDR3 DNA sequence: TGTGCCAGCAGCTTAAGCTGGTCCGGACAGAAGCACACTGAAGCTTTCTTT.

This clonotype occurred many times. The chain links TRBV11-2 to TRBJ1-1; weak D call: TRBD1 (6 bases). V was pared by 2 bases and J by 4 bases, with 11 bases between. Germline CDR1 and CDR2: SGHAT and FQNNGV. The CDR3 is made up of 14 amino acids. The CDR3 reads CASSLRGRGTEAFF. The DNA for the CDR3 is TGTGCCAGCAGCTTACGGGGGCGGGGCACTGAAGCTTTCTTT. Drawing the rest from reference TRBV11-2 and TRBJ1-1, the complete variable domain is EAGVAQSPRYKIIEKRQSVAFWCNPISGHATLYWYQQILGQGPKLLIQFQNNGVVDDSQLPKDRFSAERLKGVDSTLKIQPAKLEDSAVYLCASSLRGRGTEAFFGQGTRLTVV.

The chain recombines TRBV20-1 with TRBJ2-5; TRBD2 aligns across 7 bases. The J segment lost 3 bases and the V segment lost 6 bases, leaving 10 bases of the junction unmatched. The germline gives CDR1 DFQATT, CDR2 SNEGSKA (reference sequence). CDR3 length: 14 amino acids. For the CDR3, the DNA is TGCAGTGCCTATGGACTAGTCACAAAAGAGACCCAGTACTTC. It translates to CSAYGLVTKETQYF.

For the CDR3, the DNA is TGTGCCAGCAGTCACCGTGGGGGCGGGGGGCCCTTCTACAATGAGCAGTACTTC. This encodes CASSHRGGGGPFYNEQYF. The chain couples TRBV12-3 or TRBV12-4 to TRBJ2-1; TRBD2 matches at 8 bases. TRBJ2-7 explains the end of the DNA better; the J call may be wrong. The CDR3 runs 18 residues.

The rearrangement uses TRBV3-1 and TRBJ2-5; TRBD1 is a possible D gene (6 bases). The germline CDR1 and CDR2 sequences are LGHDT and YNNKEL (reference sequence). This CDR3 has 14 residues. Trimming shortened V by 3 bases and J by 1 base, and 9 bases separated the two germline ends. As DNA, the CDR3 is TGTGCCAGCAGCCACTACAGGGTCCAAGAGACCCAGTACTTC. Its translation is CASSHYRVQETQYF.

This clonotype was observed many times. The chain employs TRBV12-3 or TRBV12-4 and TRBJ2-7; 9 bases are a match to TRBD1. The junction had 2 bases not matched to a gene; V was cut back by 5 bases and J by 3 bases. This CDR3 spans 13 amino acids. The CDR3 bases are TGTGCCAGCAGTCGGACAGGGGTCTACGAGCAGTACTTC. Its protein is CASSRTGVYEQYF.

The table lists this clonotype with a few counts. This chain connects TRBV27 to TRBJ2-1, with TRBD2 matching over 7 bases. This CDR3 region has 14 residues. Trimming at V came to 9 bases and at J to 9 bases, leaving 14 bases not matched to a gene. Germline loops: CDR1 MNHEY, CDR2 SMNVEV (reference sequence). CDR3 nucleotide sequence: TGTGCCAGTTCTTATGGAGCTAGCGGCTTTGAGCAGTTCTTC. It encodes CASSYGASGFEQFF.

This sequence joins TRBV20-1 and TRBJ1-5; the match to TRBD1 covers 7 bases. Germline values: CDR1 DFQATT, CDR2 SNEGSKA (reference sequence). The CDR3 extends over 17 amino acids. The J segment lost 0 bases and the V segment lost 5 bases, leaving 13 bases of the junction unmatched. The CDR3 DNA reads TGCAGTGCTGAGGGGGCCGGGACACAGAATAGCAATCAGCCCCAGCATTTT. Its protein product is CSAEGAGTQNSNQPQHF.

As to this clonotype: One junction end does not reproduce the germline sequence, and a read error may be involved. V is TRBV4-3 and J is TRBJ2-3; 12 positions match TRBD2. CDR3 size: 15 residues. Germline CDR1 LGHNA, CDR2 YSLEER. The CDR3 here is CAGRRLAGVTDTQYF. As DNA, the CDR3 is TGCGCCGGCAGGCGACTAGCGGGGGTCACAGATACGCAGTATTTT.

This clonotype was observed a few times. The genes are TRBV12-3 or TRBV12-4 and TRBJ1-2, with 9 bases matching TRBD1. The V and J ends lost 6 bases and 2 bases, in that order; junction bases with no gene match: 7. This CDR3 has 15 residues. This chain's CDR3 is CASRNTGGANYGYTF. The CDR3 DNA is TGTGCCAGCAGGAATACAGGGGGCGCGAACTATGGCTACACCTTC.

The chain recombines TRBV18 with TRBJ1-2; D not certain. Germline V gene data show CDR1 as KGHSH and CDR2 as LQKENI. Trimming took off 1 base at V and 1 base at J, with 7 bases between the two ends. This CDR3 is 14 amino acids long. CDR3 in amino acids: CASSPLGFNYGYTF. CDR3 nucleotides: TGTGCCAGCTCACCACTGGGATTTAACTATGGCTACACCTTC.

The chain joins TRBV29-1 to TRBJ2-1; 15 bases map to TRBD2. Germline trimming cut 4 bases from V and 8 bases from J; bases unmatched to any gene: 6. This CDR3 spans 15 amino acids. CDR1 and CDR2 from the germline V gene are SQVTM and ANQGSEA. CDR3 in amino acids: CSVGTSGGAWDEQFF. In DNA form, the CDR3 reads TGCAGCGTTGGGACTAGCGGGGGGGCGTGGGATGAGCAGTTCTTC.

DNA of the CDR3: TGCGCCAGCAGCCACCTCGGACAGGGACGTAGTGAAAAACTGTTTTTT. Encoded protein: CASSHLGQGRSEKLFF. The chain uses TRBV4-3 and TRBJ1-4, with 8 positions matching TRBD1. The germline CDR1 and CDR2 sequences are LGHNA and YSLEER. The CDR3 spans 16 residues. V gave up 3 bases and J gave up 7 bases; unmatched junction bases: 10.

This chain links TRBV11-2 with TRBJ1-5; 8 positions match TRBD1. The CDR3 spans 16 residues. V trimming: 5 bases; J trimming: 5 bases; junction bases outside the gene matches: 11. Per germline, CDR1 SGHAT and CDR2 FQNNGV. The CDR3 bases are TGTGCCAGCAGCGCCTACCCAGGGGGCCGAGATCAGCCCCAGCATTTT. Encoded protein: CASSAYPGGRDQPQHF.

The J gene is TRBJ2-2, the V gene TRBV3-1; TRBD2 aligns across 7 bases. The CDR3 spans 14 residues. V gave up 7 bases and J gave up 0 bases; unmatched junction bases: 2. Germline-derived CDR1 and CDR2 are LGHDT and YNNKEL (reference sequence). This CDR3 is CASTGTTNTGELFF. CDR3 nucleotides: TGTGCCAGCACCGGGACTACGAACACCGGGGAGCTGTTTTTT. The full variable domain, completed using reference TRBV3-1 and TRBJ2-2, is DTAVSQTPKYLVTQMGNDKSIKCEQNLGHDTMYWYKQDSKKFLKIMFSYNNKELIINETVPNRFSPKSPDKAHLNLHINSLELGDSAVYFCASTGTTNTGELFFGEGSRLTVL.

The CDR3 loop is CSARDASGAYTDTQYF. The CDR3 coding sequence is TGCAGTGCTAGAGATGCTAGCGGGGCATACACAGATACGCAGTATTTT. The V and J genes are TRBV20-1 and TRBJ2-3, with 9 bases aligning to TRBD2. This CDR3 has 16 residues. Germline CDR1 is DFQATT and CDR2 is SNEGSKA (reference sequence). The J segment lost 2 bases and the V segment lost 0 bases, leaving 6 bases of the junction unmatched.

This chain connects TRBV29-1 to TRBJ2-5; a weak D match, TRBD1 (5 bases). The germline V gene encodes CDR1 SQVTM and CDR2 ANQGSEA. This CDR3 has 14 residues. Trimming pared 2 bases from V and 2 bases from J, leaving 12 bases between. The DNA of the CDR3 is TGCAGCGTTGAACACAGGACCAGGCAAGAGACCCAGTACTTC. Protein product: CSVEHRTRQETQYF.

The rearrangement joins TRBV11-2 to TRBJ1-1, with D unclear. Germline CDR1 reads SGHAT; CDR2 reads FQNNGV. V dropped 0 bases and J dropped 1 base, with 12 bases sitting between them. CDR3 size: 16 residues. The CDR3 DNA follows: TGTGCCAGCAGCTTAGATCTAAGGGTTTCGAACACTGAAGCTTTCTTT. Translating it yields CASSLDLRVSNTEAFF.

Of note for this clonotype: Mismatch with germline at one junction end may stem from a read error. J is TRBJ2-1 and V is TRBV5-1; 9 bases agree with TRBD2. CDR3 length: 16 amino acids. Germline V gene sequence: CDR1 SGHRS, CDR2 YFSETQ. The CDR3 spells CASSLTAGGSYNEQFF. In DNA form, the CDR3 reads TGTGCCAGCAGCCTTACGGCGGGGGGGTCCTACAATGAGCAGTTCTTC.

The V gene is TRBV6-2 or TRBV6-3, the J gene TRBJ2-3; perhaps TRBD2 as D (5 bases). The CDR3 sequence is 18 residues long. The germline V gene encodes CDR1 MNHEY and CDR2 SVGEGT. Between the trimmed V and J ends, which lost 0 bases and 0 bases, there was a span of 16 bases. The CDR3 bases are TGTGCCAGCAGTTACTCGGTCCCTCGGGGTTCTAGCACAGATACGCAGTATTTT. Translating it yields CASSYSVPRGSSTDTQYF.

The chain combines TRBV5-1 with TRBJ2-3; weak D call: TRBD1 (6 bases). The CDR3 runs 18 residues. From germline, CDR1 is SGHRS and CDR2 YFSETQ. V was clipped by 1 base and J by 0 bases, with 18 bases between them. The CDR3 region is CASSLSVSQGPSTDTQYF. The CDR3 DNA reads TGCGCCAGCAGCTTGTCCGTTTCACAGGGACCTAGCACAGATACGCAGTATTTT.

This clonotype was seen more than once but under ten times. The chain is built from TRBV20-1 and TRBJ1-2; D gene unclear. Trimming pared 1 base from V and 4 bases from J, leaving 7 bases between. The CDR3 sequence is 12 residues long. Germline V gene lookup returns CDR1 DFQATT and CDR2 SNEGSKA (reference sequence). CDR3 coding DNA: TGCAGTGCTAGAGCAAAGACCTATGGCTACACCTTC. Protein sequence: CSARAKTYGYTF.

To note about this clonotype: The germline gene is not matched at one end of the junction; a read error may be the cause. The chain couples TRBV12-3 or TRBV12-4 to TRBJ1-5; 9 nucleotides match TRBD1. The CDR3 has 18 amino acids. The CDR3 nucleotides are TGTGCCGGCAGTTTAGTACAGGGGGCCTCCTATGGCAATCAGCCCCAGCATTTT. This translates into CAGSLVQGASYGNQPQHF.